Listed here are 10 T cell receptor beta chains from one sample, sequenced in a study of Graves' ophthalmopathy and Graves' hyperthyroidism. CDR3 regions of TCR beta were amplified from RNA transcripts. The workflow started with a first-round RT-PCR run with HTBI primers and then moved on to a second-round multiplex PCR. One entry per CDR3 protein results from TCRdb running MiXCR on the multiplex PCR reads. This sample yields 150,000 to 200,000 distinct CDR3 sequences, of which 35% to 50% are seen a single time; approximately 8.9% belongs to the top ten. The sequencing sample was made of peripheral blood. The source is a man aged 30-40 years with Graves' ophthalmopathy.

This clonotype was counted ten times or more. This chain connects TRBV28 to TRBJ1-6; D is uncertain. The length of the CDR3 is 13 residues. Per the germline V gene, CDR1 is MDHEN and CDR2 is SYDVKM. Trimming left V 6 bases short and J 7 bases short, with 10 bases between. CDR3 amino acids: CASRVFSNSPLHF. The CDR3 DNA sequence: TGTGCCAGCAGAGTATTTTCGAATTCACCCCTCCACTTT.

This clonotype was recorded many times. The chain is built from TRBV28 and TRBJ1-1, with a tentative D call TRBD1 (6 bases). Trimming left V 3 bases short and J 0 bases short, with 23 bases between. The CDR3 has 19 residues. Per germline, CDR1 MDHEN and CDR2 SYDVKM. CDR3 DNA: TGTGCCAGCAGTTTTTCCGGGACAAGGACGTCTAGGGTGAACACTGAAGCTTTCTTT. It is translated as CASSFSGTRTSRVNTEAFF.

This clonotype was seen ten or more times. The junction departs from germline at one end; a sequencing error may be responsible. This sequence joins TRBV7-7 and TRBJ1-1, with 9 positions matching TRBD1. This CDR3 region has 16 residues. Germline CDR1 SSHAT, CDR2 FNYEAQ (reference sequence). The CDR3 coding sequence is TGTGCTAGCAGCTTAGACTCGGCCTCCACAGGGGGCGAAGCTTTCTTT. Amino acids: CASSLDSASTGGEAFF.

CDR3 residues: CASSDSDRGLSNYGYTF. The CDR3 bases are TGTGCCAGCAGTGATTCCGACAGGGGGCTTTCTAACTATGGCTACACCTTC. V is TRBV6-4 and J is TRBJ1-2, with 10 bases that match TRBD1. Germline-derived CDR1 and CDR2 are MRHNA and SNTAGT. The CDR3 loop spans 17 amino acids. Trimming at V came to 3 bases and at J to 0 bases, leaving 7 bases not matched to a gene.

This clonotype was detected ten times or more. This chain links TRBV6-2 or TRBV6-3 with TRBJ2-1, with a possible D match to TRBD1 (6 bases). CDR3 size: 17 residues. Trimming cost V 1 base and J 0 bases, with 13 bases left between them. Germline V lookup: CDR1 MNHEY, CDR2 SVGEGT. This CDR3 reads CASSYWAGESSYNEQFF. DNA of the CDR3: TGTGCCAGCAGTTACTGGGCAGGGGAGAGCTCCTACAATGAGCAGTTCTTC.

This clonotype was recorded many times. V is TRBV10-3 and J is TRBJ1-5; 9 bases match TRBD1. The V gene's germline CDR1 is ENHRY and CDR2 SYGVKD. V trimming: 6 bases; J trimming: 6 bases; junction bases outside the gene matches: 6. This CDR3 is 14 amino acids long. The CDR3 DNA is TGTGCCATCAGGGAACAGGGGGCAGGTCAGCCCCAGCATTTT. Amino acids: CAIREQGAGQPQHF.

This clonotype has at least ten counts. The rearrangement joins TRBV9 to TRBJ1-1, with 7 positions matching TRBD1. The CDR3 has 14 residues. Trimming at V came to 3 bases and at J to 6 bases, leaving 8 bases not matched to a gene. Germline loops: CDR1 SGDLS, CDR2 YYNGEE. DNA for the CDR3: TGTGCCAGCAGCGGAGGGGACAGTGGCGCTGAAGCTTTCTTT. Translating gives CASSGGDSGAEAFF.

The CDR3 nucleotides are TGTGCCAGCAGTTTAATGGGGCAGACCTACGAGCAGTACTTC. This translates into CASSLMGQTYEQYF. The J gene is TRBJ2-7, the V gene TRBV28, with D perhaps matching TRBD1 (5 bases). Germline V gene lookup returns CDR1 MDHEN and CDR2 SYDVKM. The CDR3 length is 14 residues. The V end lost 2 bases, the J end lost 2 bases, and 10 bases lay between the germline ends.

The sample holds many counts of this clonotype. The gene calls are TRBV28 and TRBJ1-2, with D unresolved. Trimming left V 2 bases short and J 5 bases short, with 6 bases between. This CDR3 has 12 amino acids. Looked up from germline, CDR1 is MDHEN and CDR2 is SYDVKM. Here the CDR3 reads CASSLGFYGYTF. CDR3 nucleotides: TGTGCCAGCAGTTTAGGTTTTTATGGCTACACCTTC.

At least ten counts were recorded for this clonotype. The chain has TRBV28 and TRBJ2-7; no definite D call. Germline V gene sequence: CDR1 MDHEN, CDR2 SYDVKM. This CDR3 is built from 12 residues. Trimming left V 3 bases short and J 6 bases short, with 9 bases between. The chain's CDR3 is CASSLGSGEQYF. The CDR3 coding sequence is TGTGCCAGCAGTTTGGGTTCTGGCGAGCAGTACTTC.